These T cell receptor beta chains were read from a single sample in a study of lymphopenia after photon versus proton radiotherapy. Profiled with immunoSEQ multiplex PCR; TCRdb holds only in-frame clones, not every one. The table shows 77,000 or so clones, with around four fifths occurring only once. The starting material was peripheral blood, obtained from a patient treated with proton-based radiotherapy. These receptors were obtained from a man in his 60s with pancreatic cancer. Both conserved end residues are part of each CDR3. A D gene is named only where the DNA matches it firmly.

TRBJ2-3	TRBV15	NA	CATSRAGGDGGRAFSSTDTQYF
TRBJ1-2	TRBV29-1	NA	CSVRKEGSYGYTF
TRBJ2-6	TRBV27	TRBD1	CASRPLSGQAYSGANVLTF
TRBJ2-1	TRBV7-2	TRBD2	CASSPEGLAGGSSYNEQFF
TRBJ2-3	TRBV2	TRBD1	CASSSDRGSADTQYF
TRBJ2-5	TRBV5-1	TRBD2	CASSPLSGRAGETQYF
TRBJ2-3	TRBV7-9	NA	CASSFYPDTQYF
TRBJ2-2	TRBV25-1	NA	CASSELGSGELFF
TRBJ2-3	TRBV11-3	TRBD2	CASSLDSLAVVTDTQYF
TRBJ1-2	TRBV2	NA	CASPGDSTREGYTF
TRBJ2-2	TRBV11-2	NA	CASSPGRWAENTGELFF
TRBJ2-5	TRBV28	TRBD2	CASSLLGGTSGSGETQYF
TRBJ2-4	TRBV19	NA	CASSRQLAKNIQYF
TRBJ2-2	TRBV9	NA	CASSAAKRITGLSCTGELFF
TRBJ1-1	TRBV30	NA	CAWSVSQNTEAFF
TRBJ1-4	TRBV28	NA	CASSLGQTNEKLFF
TRBJ2-4	TRBV5-1	NA	CASSLGDLRTKNIQYF
TRBJ1-1	TRBV5-1	NA	CASSLVSPGVTEAFF
TRBJ2-7	TRBV7-2	TRBD2	CASSLAGGLAGLGEQYF
TRBJ2-5	TRBV28	TRBD1	CASSLPDRGNQETQYF